This TCR beta chain was recovered during a study of graft-versus-host responses after intestinal transplantation. This clone was seen only once. The antigen remains undetermined. The V and J ends lost 2 bases and 0 bases respectively, with 7 bases between them. The CDR3 spans 14 residues. Germline loops: CDR1 MNHEY, CDR2 SMNVEV (reference sequence). Clones were read by immunoSEQ multiplex PCR, and TCRdb kept only the in-frame ones, dropping some. In the table there are 86,000 or so clones, 90% to 95% of which are singletons. The TCR was taken from a human donor who received an intestinal transplant. Sample: unstimulated CD8+ T cells sorted from spleen or lymph node cells, taken before intestinal transplant. The J gene is TRBJ2-5, the V gene TRBV27; no definite D call. The CDR3 DNA reads as TGTGCCAGCAGTTTAGTAGGGTACCAAGAGACCCAGTACTTC. It specifies CASSLVGYQETQYF.